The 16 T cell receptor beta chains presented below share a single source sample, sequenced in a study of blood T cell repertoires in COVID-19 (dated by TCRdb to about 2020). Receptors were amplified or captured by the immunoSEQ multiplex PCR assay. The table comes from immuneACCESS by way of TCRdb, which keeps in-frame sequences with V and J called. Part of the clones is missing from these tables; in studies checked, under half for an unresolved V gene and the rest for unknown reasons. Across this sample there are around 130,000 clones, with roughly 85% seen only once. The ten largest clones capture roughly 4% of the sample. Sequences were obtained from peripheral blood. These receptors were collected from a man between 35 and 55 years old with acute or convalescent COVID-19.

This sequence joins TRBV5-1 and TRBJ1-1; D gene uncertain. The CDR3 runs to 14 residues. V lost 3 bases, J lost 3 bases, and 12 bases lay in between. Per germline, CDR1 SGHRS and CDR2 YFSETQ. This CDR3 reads CASSWTAGDTEAFF. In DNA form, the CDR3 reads TGCGCCAGCAGCTGGACCGCCGGGGACACTGAAGCTTTCTTT. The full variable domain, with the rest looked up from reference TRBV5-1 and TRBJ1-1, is KAGVTQTPRYLIKTRGQQVTLSCSPISGHRSVSWYQQTPGQGLQFLFEYFSETQRNKGNFPGRFSGRQFSNSRSEMNVSTLELGDSALYLCASSWTAGDTEAFFGQGTRLTVV.

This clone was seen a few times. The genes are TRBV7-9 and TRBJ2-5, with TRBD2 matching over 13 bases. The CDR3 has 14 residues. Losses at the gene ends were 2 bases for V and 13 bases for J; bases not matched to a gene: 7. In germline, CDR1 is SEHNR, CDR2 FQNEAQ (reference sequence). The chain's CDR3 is CASSLTLAGGPPYF. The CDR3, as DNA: TGTGCCAGCAGCTTAACACTAGCGGGAGGGCCCCCGTACTTC.

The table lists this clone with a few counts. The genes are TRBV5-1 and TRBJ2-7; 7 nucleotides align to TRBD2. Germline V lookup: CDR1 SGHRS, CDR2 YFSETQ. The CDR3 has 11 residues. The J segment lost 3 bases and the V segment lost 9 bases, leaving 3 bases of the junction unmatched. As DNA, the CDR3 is TGCGCCACAACGGGAGGCTACGAGCAGTACTTC. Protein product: CATTGGYEQYF.

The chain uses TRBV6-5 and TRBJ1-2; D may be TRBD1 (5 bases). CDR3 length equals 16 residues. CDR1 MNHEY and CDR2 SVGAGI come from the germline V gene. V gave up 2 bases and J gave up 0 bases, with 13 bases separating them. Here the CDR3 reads CASSYDGRGSNYGYTF. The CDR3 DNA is TGTGCCAGCAGTTACGACGGAAGGGGTTCTAACTATGGCTACACCTTC.

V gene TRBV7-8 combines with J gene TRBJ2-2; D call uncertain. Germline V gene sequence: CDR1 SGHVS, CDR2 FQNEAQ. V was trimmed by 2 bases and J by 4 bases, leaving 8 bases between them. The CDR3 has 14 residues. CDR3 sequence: CASSLPRITGELFF. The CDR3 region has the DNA TGTGCCAGCAGCTTACCCAGAATCACCGGGGAGCTGTTTTTT.

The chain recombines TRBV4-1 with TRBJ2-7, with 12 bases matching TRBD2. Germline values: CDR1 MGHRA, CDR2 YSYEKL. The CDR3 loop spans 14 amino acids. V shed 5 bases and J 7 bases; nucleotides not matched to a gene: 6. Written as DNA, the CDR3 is TGCGCCAGCAGCGGGCGGACTAGCGGGGATGAGCAGTACTTC. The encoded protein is CASSGRTSGDEQYF.

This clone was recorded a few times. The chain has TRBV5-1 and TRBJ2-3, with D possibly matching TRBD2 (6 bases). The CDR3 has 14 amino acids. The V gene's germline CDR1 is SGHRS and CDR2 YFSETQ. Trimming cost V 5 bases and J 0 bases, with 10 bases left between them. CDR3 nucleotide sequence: TGCGCCAGCAGAGCCGGACTAAGCACAGATACGCAGTATTTT. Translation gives CASRAGLSTDTQYF.

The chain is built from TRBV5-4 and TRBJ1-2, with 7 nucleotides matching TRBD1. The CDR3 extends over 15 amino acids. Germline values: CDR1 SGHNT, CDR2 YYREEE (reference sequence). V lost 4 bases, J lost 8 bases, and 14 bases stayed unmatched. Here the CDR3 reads CASSLKQGRIEGYTF. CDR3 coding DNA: TGTGCCAGCAGCCTCAAACAGGGGAGAATCGAAGGCTACACCTTC.

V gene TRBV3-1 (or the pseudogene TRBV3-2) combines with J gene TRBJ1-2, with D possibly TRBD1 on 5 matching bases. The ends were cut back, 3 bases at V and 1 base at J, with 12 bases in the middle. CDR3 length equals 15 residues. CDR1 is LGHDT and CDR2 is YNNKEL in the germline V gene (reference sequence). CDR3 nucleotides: TGTGCCAGCAGCCATATCAACAGGTTTAACTATGGCTACACCTTC. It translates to CASSHINRFNYGYTF.

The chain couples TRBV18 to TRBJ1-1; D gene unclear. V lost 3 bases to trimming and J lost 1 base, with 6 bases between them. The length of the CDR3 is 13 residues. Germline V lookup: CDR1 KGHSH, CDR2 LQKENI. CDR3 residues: CASSPYGNTEAFF. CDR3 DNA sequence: TGTGCCAGCTCACCTTACGGGAACACTGAAGCTTTCTTT.

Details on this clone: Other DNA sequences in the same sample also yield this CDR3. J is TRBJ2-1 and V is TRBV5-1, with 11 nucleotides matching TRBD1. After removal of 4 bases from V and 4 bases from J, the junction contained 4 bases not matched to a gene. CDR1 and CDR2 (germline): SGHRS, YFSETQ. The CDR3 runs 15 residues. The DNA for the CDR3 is TGCGCCAGCAGCCCAGGACAGGGGGCGTACAATGAGCAGTTCTTC. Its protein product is CASSPGQGAYNEQFF.

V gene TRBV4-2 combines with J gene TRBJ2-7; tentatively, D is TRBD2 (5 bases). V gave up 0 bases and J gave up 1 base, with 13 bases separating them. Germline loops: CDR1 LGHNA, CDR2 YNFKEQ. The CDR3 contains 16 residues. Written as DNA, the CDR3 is TGTGCCAGCAGCCAAGAACGGCACGGGGTATCCTACGAGCAGTACTTC. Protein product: CASSQERHGVSYEQYF.

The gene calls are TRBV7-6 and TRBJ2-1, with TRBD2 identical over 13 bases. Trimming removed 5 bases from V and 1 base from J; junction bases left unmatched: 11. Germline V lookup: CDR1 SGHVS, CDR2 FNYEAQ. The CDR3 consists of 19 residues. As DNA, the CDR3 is TGTGCCAGCAGCCTCCGATCGGGACTAGCGGGACCGTCCTACAATGAGCAGTTCTTC. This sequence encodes CASSLRSGLAGPSYNEQFF.

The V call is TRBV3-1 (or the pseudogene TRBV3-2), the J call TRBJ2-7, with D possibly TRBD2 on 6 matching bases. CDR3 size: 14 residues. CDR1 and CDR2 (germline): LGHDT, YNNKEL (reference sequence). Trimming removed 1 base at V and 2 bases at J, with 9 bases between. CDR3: CASSQVRGTYEQYF. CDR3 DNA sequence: TGTGCCAGCAGCCAAGTTCGGGGGACCTACGAGCAGTACTTC.

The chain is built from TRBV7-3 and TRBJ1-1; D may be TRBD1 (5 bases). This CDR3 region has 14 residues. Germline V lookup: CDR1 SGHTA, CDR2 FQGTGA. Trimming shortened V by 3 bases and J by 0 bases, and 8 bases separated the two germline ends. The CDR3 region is CASSFTGLNTEAFF. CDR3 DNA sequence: TGTGCCAGCAGCTTCACAGGCTTGAACACTGAAGCTTTCTTT.

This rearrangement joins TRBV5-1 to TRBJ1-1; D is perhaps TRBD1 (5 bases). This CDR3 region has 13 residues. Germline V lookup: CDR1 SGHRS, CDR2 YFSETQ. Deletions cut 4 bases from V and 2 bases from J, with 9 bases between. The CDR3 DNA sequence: TGCGCCAGCAGCACGGACACAAACACTGAAGCTTTCTTT. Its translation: CASSTDTNTEAFF.